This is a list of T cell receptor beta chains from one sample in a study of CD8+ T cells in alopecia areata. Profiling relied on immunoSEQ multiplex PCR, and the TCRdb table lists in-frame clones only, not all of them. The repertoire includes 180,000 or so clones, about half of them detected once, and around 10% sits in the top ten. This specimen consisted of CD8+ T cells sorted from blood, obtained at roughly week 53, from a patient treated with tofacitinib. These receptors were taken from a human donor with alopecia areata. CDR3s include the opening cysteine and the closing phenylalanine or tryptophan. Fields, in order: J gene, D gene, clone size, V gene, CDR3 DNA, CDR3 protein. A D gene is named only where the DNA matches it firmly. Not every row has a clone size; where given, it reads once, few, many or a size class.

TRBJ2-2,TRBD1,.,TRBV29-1,TGCAGCGTACTAACAGGGGTGGTAACCGGGGAGCTGTTTTTT,CSVLTGVVTGELFF
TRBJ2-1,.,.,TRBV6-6,TGTGCCGTCAACTTCGGTGGTGCGCAGTTCTTC,CAVNFGGAQFF
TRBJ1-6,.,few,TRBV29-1,TGCAGCGTTCTCTTTACAGGGTCTTCACCCCTCCACTTT,CSVLFTGSSPLHF
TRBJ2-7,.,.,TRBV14,TGTGCCAGCAGCCAAGATTTGACTAGAGAGCAGTACTTC,CASSQDLTREQYF
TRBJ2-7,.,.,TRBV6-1,TGTGCCAGCAGTGAATCCCCTGACCGCTCCTACGAGCAGTACTTC,CASSESPDRSYEQYF
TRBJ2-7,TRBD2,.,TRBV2,TGTGCCAGCAGTGGAATCGGCGGGGGGGACTACGAGCAGTACTTC,CASSGIGGGDYEQYF
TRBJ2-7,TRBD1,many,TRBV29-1,TGCAGCGGGGGACAGGGTGAGGGCTACGAGCAGTACTTC,CSGGQGEGYEQYF
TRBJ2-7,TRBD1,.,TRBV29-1,TGCAGCGTCGCGTGGGACAGCTATACGGGGGAGCAGTACTTC,CSVAWDSYTGEQYF
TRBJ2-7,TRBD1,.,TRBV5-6,TGTGCCAGCAGCGTTGGGACAGGGGTAACCTACGAGCAGTACTTC,CASSVGTGVTYEQYF
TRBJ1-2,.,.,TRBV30,TGTGCCTGGAGTGATCCCCATCAGGGGAGGTATGGCTACACCTTC,CAWSDPHQGRYGYTF
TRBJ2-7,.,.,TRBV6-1,TGTGCCAGCAGTGGTCGACAGGCCGGGGGACCCGAGCAGTACTTC,CASSGRQAGGPEQYF
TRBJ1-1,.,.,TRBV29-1,TGCAGCTTTGCGGGGGGCGCAAAGGGAAACCCTGAAGCTTTCTTT,CSFAGGAKGNPEAFF
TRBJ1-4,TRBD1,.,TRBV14,TGTGCCAGCAGCCCGTACAGGGGAGGACGTGAAAAACTGTTTTTT,CASSPYRGGREKLFF
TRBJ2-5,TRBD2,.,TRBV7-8,TGTGCCTGGGGTAATAGCGGGGAGACCCAGTACTTC,CAWGNSGETQYF
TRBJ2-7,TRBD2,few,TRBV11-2,TGTGCCAGCAGCTTCTATAGCGGGGGGACCTACGAGCAGTACTTC,CASSFYSGGTYEQYF
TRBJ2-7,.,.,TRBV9,TGTGCCAGCAGCGTAGATTCGTTGGCCGAGCAGTACTTC,CASSVDSLAEQYF
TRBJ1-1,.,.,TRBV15,TGTGCCACCGAGGATGACACTGAAGCTTTCTTT,CATEDDTEAFF
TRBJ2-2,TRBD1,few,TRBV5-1,TGCGCCAGCAGTCCCGGGACAGAGAACACCGGGGAGCTGTTTTTT,CASSPGTENTGELFF
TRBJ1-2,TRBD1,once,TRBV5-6,TGTGCCAGCAGCCCCGGGGACAGTCCCTATGGCTACACCTTC,CASSPGDSPYGYTF
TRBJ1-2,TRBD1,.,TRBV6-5,TGTGCCAGCAGTGGGACAGACCTTAACTATGGCTACACCTTC,CASSGTDLNYGYTF
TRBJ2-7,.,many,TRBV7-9,TGTGCCAGCAGCGAGGACAGTGCCTACGAGCAGTACTTC,CASSEDSAYEQYF
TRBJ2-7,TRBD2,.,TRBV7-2,TGTGCCAGCAGCTTGGGCGGGGGGTACGAGCAGTACTTC,CASSLGGGYEQYF
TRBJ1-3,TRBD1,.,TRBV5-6,TGTGCCAGCAGCTTGGTGGGACAGCACTCTGGAAACACCATATATTTT,CASSLVGQHSGNTIYF
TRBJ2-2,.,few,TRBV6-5,TGTGCCAGCAGTTCTTTCGCAGACAGCACCGGGGAGCTGTTTTTT,CASSSFADSTGELFF
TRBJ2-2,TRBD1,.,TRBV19,TGTGCCAGTAGTATACGGGACAGGGTTGGCGGGGAGCTGTTTTTT,CASSIRDRVGGELFF
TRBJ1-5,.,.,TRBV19,TGTGCCAGTAGTTTGACGCCTTATAGCAATCAGCCCCAGCATTTT,CASSLTPYSNQPQHF
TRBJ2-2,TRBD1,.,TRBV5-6,TGTGCCAGCAGCTTGCGTGAGACAGGGGGCCTCGGGGAGCTGTTTTTT,CASSLRETGGLGELFF
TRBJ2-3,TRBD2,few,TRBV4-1,TGCGCCAGCAGCCAAGGCCCGGGACTAGCGGGGCCGGTGGATACGCAGTATTTT,CASSQGPGLAGPVDTQYF
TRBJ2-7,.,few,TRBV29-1,TGCAGCGTTGACCGGGTTTTAACCTACGAGCAGTACTTC,CSVDRVLTYEQYF
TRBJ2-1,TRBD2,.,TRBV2,TGTGCCAGCAGTGAAGACCCTAGCGGGAGCTACAATGAGCAGTTCTTC,CASSEDPSGSYNEQFF
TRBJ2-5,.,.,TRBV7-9,TGTGCCGCAGGGGATCAAGAGACCCAGTACTTC,CAAGDQETQYF
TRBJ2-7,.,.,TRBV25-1,TGTGCCAGCAGCGAAGGTGGGTCGGAGCAGTACTTC,CASSEGGSEQYF
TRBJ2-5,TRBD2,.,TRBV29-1,TGCAGCGTTACCGGGGGGGGCAGGTCGGAGACCCAGTACTTC,CSVTGGGRSETQYF
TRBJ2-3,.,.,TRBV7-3,TGTGCCAGCAGCTTAAGCGTGGGGGTACCCACAGATACGCAGTATTTT,CASSLSVGVPTDTQYF
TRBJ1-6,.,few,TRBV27,TGTGCCAGCAGTTTGTGGGGCTCACCCCTCCACTTT,CASSLWGSPLHF
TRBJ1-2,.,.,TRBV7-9,TGTGCCAGCAGCTTATCCGCAGCAACGTATGGCTACACCTTC,CASSLSAATYGYTF
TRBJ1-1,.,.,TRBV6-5,TGTGCCAGCAGTCAACAGGGAACTGAAGCTTTCTTT,CASSQQGTEAFF
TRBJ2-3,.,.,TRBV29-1,TGCAGCGCGGGCCCCTTTGAAGATACGCAGTATTTT,CSAGPFEDTQYF
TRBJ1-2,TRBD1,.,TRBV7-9,TGTGCCAGCAGCCCCCGCAGGGACAGGGGAAGCTATGGCTACACCTTC,CASSPRRDRGSYGYTF
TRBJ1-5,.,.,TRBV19,TGTGCCAGTAGTCACGACGGGGATGGCAATCAGCCCCAGCATTTT,CASSHDGDGNQPQHF
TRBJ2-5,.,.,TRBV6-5,TGTGCCAGCCGTCCGGAAAGGGCGCAAGAGACCCAGTACTTC,CASRPERAQETQYF
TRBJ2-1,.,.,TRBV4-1,TGCGCCAGCAGCCAAGTTGGAGTAAAGGAGCAGTTCTTC,CASSQVGVKEQFF
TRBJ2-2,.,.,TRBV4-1,TGCGCCAGCAGCCAATCGGGGGCGGGCACCGGGGAGCTGTTTTTT,CASSQSGAGTGELFF
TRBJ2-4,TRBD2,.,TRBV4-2,TGTGCCAGCAGCCAAGTTCAAAGCGGGGAAAACATTCAGTACTTC,CASSQVQSGENIQYF
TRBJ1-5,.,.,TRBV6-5,TGTGCCAGCAGTTTAAGGCAGGGGACTCAGCCCCAGCATTTT,CASSLRQGTQPQHF
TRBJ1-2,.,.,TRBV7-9,TGTGCCAGCAGCCCCCATGTGGGGGGCGGTAACTATGGCTACACCTTC,CASSPHVGGGNYGYTF
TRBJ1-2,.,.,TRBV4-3,TGCGCCAGCAGCCAGGAGTCCGGGTATGGCTACACCTTC,CASSQESGYGYTF
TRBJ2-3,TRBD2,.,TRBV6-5,TGTGCCAGCAGCCGCGGGGGTACAGATACGCAGTATTTT,CASSRGGTDTQYF
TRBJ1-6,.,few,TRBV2,TGTGCCAGCTACAGGAGCGGTTCACCCCTCCACTTT,CASYRSGSPLHF
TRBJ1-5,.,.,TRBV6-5,TGTGCCAGCAGTAAACGGACTGATCAGCCCCAGCATTTT,CASSKRTDQPQHF